A single count supports the clone carrying this T cell receptor (beta chain). Germline V gene data show CDR1 as MDHEN and CDR2 as SYDVKM. The CDR3 has 12 residues. Deletions cut 10 bases from V and 4 bases from J, with 11 bases between. This sample was included in a study of shared clonotypes between healthy human individuals. Clones were sequenced by immunoSEQ multiplex PCR, and TCRdb holds only the in-frame ones, with some missing. Seen here are approximately 2.1 million clones, 93% observed once, and the top ten hold 0.35% to 0.45%. The chain couples TRBV28 to TRBJ1-5; D might be TRBD1 (5 bases). Sequenced sample: naive CD4+ T cells from PBMCs. Sample subset: CD45RA+ positively selected. The source of this sequence is a man aged 18 to 29 in good health. Some clones in this sample may be carry-over from other donors' samples. CDR3 in DNA: TGTGCCACCCTCCGGGGGAATCAGCCCCAGCATTTT. It specifies CATLRGNQPQHF.